A single sample gave rise to the 29 T cell receptor beta chains below, sequenced in a study of cytomegalovirus exposure and HLA in healthy donors. PCR amplification relied on 60 Vbeta primers (plus 13 Jbeta primers). Here immunoSEQ multiplex PCR was the method, and the copy in TCRdb shows in-frame clones only, minus some. The sample yields 150,000 to 200,000 clones, about four fifths seen once. The sequencing sample was made of PBMCs. These receptors came from a girl aged 5 to 17 in good health and CMV-seropositive.

This clone was seen only a few times. V and J are TRBV6-5 and TRBJ2-5, with D maybe TRBD2 (7 bases). This CDR3 comprises 14 residues. Germline loops: CDR1 MNHEY, CDR2 SVGAGI. Trimming stripped 6 bases from V and 0 bases from J, with 11 bases between. This CDR3 reads CASSGGLNQETQYF. CDR3 sequence (DNA): TGTGCCAGCAGCGGGGGGCTAAACCAAGAGACCCAGTACTTC.

V is TRBV19 and J is TRBJ1-5; D unclear. Germline loops: CDR1 LNHDA, CDR2 SQIVND (reference sequence). V was cut by 4 bases and J by 5 bases, with 12 bases left in between. The CDR3 totals 14 residues. The CDR3 loop reads CASSRGGSYQPQHF. The CDR3 coding sequence is TGTGCCAGTAGTAGGGGAGGAAGTTATCAGCCCCAGCATTTT. The full variable domain, rest sourced from reference TRBV19 and TRBJ1-5, is DGGITQSPKYLFRKEGQNVTLSCEQNLNHDAMYWYRQDPGQGLRLIYYSQIVNDFQKGDIAEGYSVSREKKESFPLTVTSAQKNPTAFYLCASSRGGSYQPQHFGDGTRLSIL.

The V gene is TRBV9, the J gene TRBJ2-1; 16 bases fit TRBD2. J lost 0 bases, V lost 3 bases, and 9 bases had no gene match. This CDR3 comprises 20 residues. Per germline, CDR1 SGDLS and CDR2 YYNGEE. The CDR3 sequence is CASSGIGTSGGAFSYNEQFF. In DNA, the CDR3 is TGTGCCAGCAGCGGCATCGGGACTAGCGGGGGGGCCTTCTCCTACAATGAGCAGTTCTTC.

The gene calls are TRBV19 and TRBJ1-1, with 10 bases lining up with TRBD1. The CDR3 spans 16 residues. Germline CDR1 reads LNHDA; CDR2 reads SQIVND (reference sequence). V dropped 5 bases and J dropped 2; count of bases not matched to a gene: 8. The CDR3 nucleotides are TGTGCCAGTAGTGCAAATCGACAGGGGGCCAACACTGAAGCTTTCTTT. Its translation is CASSANRQGANTEAFF. The full variable domain, completed using reference TRBV19 and TRBJ1-1, is DGGITQSPKYLFRKEGQNVTLSCEQNLNHDAMYWYRQDPGQGLRLIYYSQIVNDFQKGDIAEGYSVSREKKESFPLTVTSAQKNPTAFYLCASSANRQGANTEAFFGQGTRLTVV.

This clone was detected once. The CDR3 DNA follows: TGTGCCAGCAGCTGGACCGGGACTAGCGGAGAAGAGACCCAGTACTTC. Its protein is CASSWTGTSGEETQYF. The rearrangement joins TRBV5-6 to TRBJ2-5, with 11 bases identical to TRBD2. V lost 3 bases and J lost 3; bases outside the gene matches: 7. Germline loops: CDR1 SGHDT, CDR2 YYEEEE. The length of the CDR3 is 16 residues. Based on the CDR3 plus reference TRBV5-6 and TRBJ2-5, the full variable domain is DAGVTQSPTHLIKTRGQQVTLRCSPKSGHDTVSWYQQALGQGPQFIFQYYEEEERQRGNFPDRFSGHQFPNYSSELNVNALLLGDSALYLCASSWTGTSGEETQYFGPGTRLLVL.

The chain carries TRBV4-1 and TRBJ1-1, with TRBD1 as a possible D gene (5 bases). CDR1 MGHRA and CDR2 YSYEKL come from the germline V gene. V lost 4 bases, J lost 5 bases, and 11 bases lay in between. The length of the CDR3 is 13 residues. Here the CDR3 reads CASSPAGGTEAFF. The CDR3 DNA reads TGCGCCAGCAGCCCAGCTGGGGGGACTGAAGCTTTCTTT.

The chain links TRBV12-5 to TRBJ1-2, with TRBD1 identical over 7 bases. This CDR3 has 13 amino acids. V shed 5 bases and J 8 bases; nucleotides not matched to a gene: 8. Germline CDR1 is LGHNT and CDR2 is FRNRAP. CDR3 loop: CASGPPDRDGYTF. The CDR3 DNA is TGTGCTAGTGGTCCCCCCGACAGGGACGGCTACACCTTC. Together with reference TRBV12-5 and TRBJ1-2, the CDR3 gives the full variable domain: DARVTQTPRHKVTEMGQEVTMRCQPILGHNTVFWYRQTMMQGLELLAYFRNRAPLDDSGMPKDRFSAEMPDATLATLKIQPSEPRDSAVYFCASGPPDRDGYTFGSGTRLTVV.

J is TRBJ2-1 and V is TRBV5-6; D is perhaps TRBD1 (5 bases). The V end was cut by 3 bases, the J end by 7 bases, with 17 bases between. Per germline, CDR1 SGHDT and CDR2 YYEEEE. The CDR3 covers 15 residues. CDR3 sequence (DNA): TGTGCCAGCAGCTCAATCAGGGTATTTGGTAATGAGCAGTTCTTC. It yields the protein CASSSIRVFGNEQFF.

This chain links TRBV7-8 with TRBJ2-1, with 13 bases identical to TRBD2. The CDR3 loop spans 17 amino acids. The V gene's germline CDR1 is SGHVS and CDR2 FQNEAQ. Germline trimming cut 5 bases from V and 1 base from J; bases unmatched to any gene: 5. This CDR3 reads CASSGLAGATSYNEQFF. For the CDR3, the DNA is TGTGCCAGCAGCGGACTAGCGGGGGCGACTTCCTACAATGAGCAGTTCTTC.

The chain couples TRBV5-5 to TRBJ1-1; weak D call: TRBD1 (5 bases). V lost 2 bases to trimming and J lost 4 bases, with 9 bases between them. The CDR3 contains 13 residues. In germline, CDR1 is SGHKS, CDR2 YYEKEE (reference sequence). The CDR3 here is CASSLQVGTEAFF. DNA of the CDR3: TGTGCCAGCAGCTTACAGGTTGGCACTGAAGCTTTCTTT.

The sample holds one count of this clone. The chain employs TRBV2 and TRBJ2-3; tentatively, D is TRBD2 (6 bases). The CDR3 runs 16 residues. Trimming stripped 6 bases from V and 1 base from J, with 17 bases between. CDR1 and CDR2 from the germline V gene are SNHLY and FYNNEI. The CDR3 region is CASSLGAGFGTDTQYF. DNA for the CDR3: TGTGCCAGCAGCCTCGGTGCGGGGTTCGGCACAGATACGCAGTATTTT.

The V call is TRBV21-1, the J call TRBJ1-3; the table names TRBD1, a call not compared with the DNA. TRBV21-1 is listed as a pseudogene. The CDR3 extends over 15 amino acids. As DNA, the CDR3 is TGTGCCAGCACCTCACAGGGATCCCCTGGAAACACCATATATTTT. Amino acid sequence: CASTSQGSPGNTIYF.

The DNA for the CDR3 is TGTGCCTGGGCCATTTCTGCAGGCGAGCAGTACTTC. Translated, it gives CAWAISAGEQYF. The V call is TRBV30, the J call TRBJ2-7; D not resolved. The ends were cut back, 5 bases at V and 6 bases at J, with 14 bases in the middle. The CDR3 runs to 12 residues. Germline CDR1 is GTSNPN and CDR2 is SVGIG (reference sequence).

The rearrangement joins TRBV6-6 to TRBJ2-2, with 11 bases lining up with TRBD2. With V trimmed by 2 bases and J by 5 bases, 1 base remained unmatched. The CDR3 spans 15 residues. Germline V gene sequence: CDR1 MNHNY, CDR2 SVGAGI (reference sequence). CDR3 DNA: TGTGCCAGCAGTTACCTAGCGGGGGGAACCGGGGAGCTGTTTTTT. This encodes CASSYLAGGTGELFF.

The chain couples TRBV29-1 to TRBJ2-2; 13 bases fit TRBD2. Looked up from germline, CDR1 is SQVTM and CDR2 is ANQGSEA. Germline trimming cut 7 bases from V and 2 bases from J; bases unmatched to any gene: 19. The CDR3 consists of 20 residues. The CDR3 nucleotides are TGCAGCGCCTCCCGGCCCCTCAGACTAGCGGGGGGTGGTAACACCGGGGAGCTGTTTTTT. It translates to CSASRPLRLAGGGNTGELFF.

The V call is TRBV6-1, the J call TRBJ2-5; maybe TRBD1 (5 bases). Germline CDR1 is MNHNS and CDR2 is SASEGT. The CDR3 consists of 15 residues. V dropped 2 bases and J dropped 1 base, with 11 bases sitting between them. This CDR3 is CASSEWIGAQETQYF. In nucleotides, the CDR3 is TGTGCCAGCAGTGAATGGATAGGGGCCCAAGAGACCCAGTACTTC.

The chain employs TRBV6-1 and TRBJ1-6; 10 nucleotides line up with TRBD1. This CDR3 is built from 14 residues. Germline lookup yields CDR1 MNHNS and CDR2 SASEGT. Germline trimming cut 6 bases from V and 10 bases from J; bases unmatched to any gene: 6. The CDR3: CASRPTGGWSPLHF. CDR3 DNA sequence: TGTGCCAGCAGACCGACAGGGGGCTGGTCACCCCTCCACTTT.

The chain couples TRBV7-2 to TRBJ2-7; D is unclear. Germline CDR1 and CDR2: SGHTA and FQGNSA. V was clipped by 0 bases and J by 2 bases, with 8 bases between them. The CDR3 totals 14 residues. The CDR3 DNA reads TGTGCCAGCAGCTTAGCCGCGACTCCCTACGAGCAGTACTTC. It translates to CASSLAATPYEQYF.

For the CDR3, the DNA is TGTGCCAGCAGGCGCGCCGATCTTGACACAGATACGCAGTATTTT. Encoded protein: CASRRADLDTDTQYF. The chain combines TRBV6-6 with TRBJ2-3; D remains ambiguous. Trimming left V 6 bases short and J 2 bases short, with 15 bases between. CDR3 length equals 15 residues. Germline lookup yields CDR1 MNHNY and CDR2 SVGAGI (reference sequence).

This rearrangement joins TRBV4-3 to TRBJ1-1; 10 bases agree with TRBD1. CDR3 size: 14 residues. The germline gives CDR1 LGHNA, CDR2 YSLEER. The V gene end was trimmed by 5 bases and the J gene end by 4 bases; junction bases not matched to a gene: 4. The CDR3 loop reads CASSLDRGGTEAFF. The CDR3 DNA follows: TGCGCCAGCAGCTTGGACAGGGGGGGCACTGAAGCTTTCTTT.

The chain is built from TRBV7-9 and TRBJ1-6, with 10 bases matching TRBD1. V shed 4 bases and J 12 bases; nucleotides not matched to a gene: 9. CDR1 and CDR2 from the germline V gene are SEHNR and FQNEAQ (reference sequence). The CDR3 runs 15 residues. The CDR3 reads CASSSGQGGFLPLHF. The CDR3 coding sequence is TGTGCCAGCAGCTCTGGACAGGGGGGGTTCTTACCCCTCCACTTT.

The chain recombines TRBV5-6 with TRBJ2-5; no firm D call. The V gene lost 4 bases and the J gene lost 5 bases, with 18 bases spanning the gap. The germline CDR1 and CDR2 sequences are SGHDT and YYEEEE. The CDR3 has 15 residues. CDR3 region: CASSARRGLSETQYF. The CDR3 DNA is TGTGCCAGCAGCGCCCGGCGCGGTCTTTCTGAGACCCAGTACTTC.

This chain uses TRBV9 with TRBJ2-5, with 10 positions matching TRBD2. The germline CDR1 and CDR2 sequences are SGDLS and YYNGEE. J gave up 4 bases and V 0 bases, and 6 bases lay outside the gene matches. CDR3 length: 16 amino acids. DNA for the CDR3: TGTGCCAGCAGCGTAGCGAGCGGGGGGGCCTCAGAGACCCAGTACTTC. As protein: CASSVASGGASETQYF.

The J gene is TRBJ1-1, the V gene TRBV6-1; weak D call: TRBD1 (5 bases). This CDR3 comprises 12 residues. Per the germline V gene, CDR1 is MNHNS and CDR2 is SASEGT. Trimming removed 2 bases from V and 7 bases from J, with 8 bases in between. Written as DNA, the CDR3 is TGTGCCAGCAGTGAAATCCAGGGTGAAGCTTTCTTT. This sequence encodes CASSEIQGEAFF.

The rearrangement links TRBV11-2 to TRBJ2-7, with 14 positions matching TRBD2. The CDR3 extends over 15 amino acids. Trimming cost V 5 bases and J 6 bases; bases outside gene matches: 6. Germline V gene lookup returns CDR1 SGHAT and CDR2 FQNNGV. This CDR3 reads CASSITGTSGGEQYF. The DNA for the CDR3 is TGTGCCAGCAGCATAACCGGGACTAGCGGGGGCGAGCAGTACTTC. The full variable domain, in which reference TRBV11-2 and TRBJ2-7 provide the parts outside the CDR3, is EAGVAQSPRYKIIEKRQSVAFWCNPISGHATLYWYQQILGQGPKLLIQFQNNGVVDDSQLPKDRFSAERLKGVDSTLKIQPAKLEDSAVYLCASSITGTSGGEQYFGPGTRLTVT.

The V gene is TRBV10-3, the J gene TRBJ2-7; 8 bases are a match to TRBD1. CDR1 is ENHRY and CDR2 is SYGVKD in the germline V gene. The CDR3 loop spans 17 amino acids. Trimming at V came to 3 bases and at J to 3 bases, leaving 13 bases not matched to a gene. CDR3 amino acids: CAISDPILTGQGYEQYF. The CDR3 coding sequence is TGTGCCATCAGTGACCCGATATTAACCGGACAGGGCTACGAGCAGTACTTC.

The chain uses TRBV5-6 and TRBJ1-6; the D gene is possibly TRBD1 (6 bases). This CDR3 has 17 amino acids. V was cut by 1 base and J by 5 bases, with 16 bases left in between. Germline values: CDR1 SGHDT, CDR2 YYEEEE. In DNA, the CDR3 is TGTGCCAGCAGCTTGATAGTGGGGGCGAAGAATAATTCACCCCTCCACTTT. Its protein is CASSLIVGAKNNSPLHF.

CDR3: CASSEPLGGGSYNEQFF. The CDR3 coding sequence is TGTGCCAGCAGTGAACCCTTAGGGGGAGGGTCCTACAATGAGCAGTTCTTC. The chain couples TRBV6-1 to TRBJ2-1; D is possibly TRBD2 (7 bases). Germline V lookup: CDR1 MNHNS, CDR2 SASEGT. The CDR3 runs 17 residues. V lost 2 bases and J lost 1, with 15 bases in between.

This rearrangement joins TRBV10-3 to TRBJ1-2; unclear D gene. CDR1 and CDR2 (germline): ENHRY, SYGVKD. The CDR3 runs to 13 residues. V dropped 3 bases and J dropped 2 bases, with 7 bases sitting between them. In DNA form, the CDR3 reads TGTGCCATCAGTGATGGAGCCAACTATGGCTACACCTTC. Its translation: CAISDGANYGYTF.